The 14 T cell receptor beta chains below were found in one sample sequenced in a study of T cells in Graves' hyperthyroidism and ophthalmopathy. Amplification targeted TCR beta CDR3 regions from RNA transcripts. The HTBI primer set drove a first-round RT-PCR of the TCR CDR3. TCRdb independently ran MiXCR on the multiplex PCR reads; one entry per CDR3 protein. This table has 300,000 to 450,000 distinct CDR3 sequences, approximately 12% appearing once. Sequences were obtained from blood. The source of these receptors is a man aged 25 to 40 with Graves' hyperthyroidism that later progressed to Graves' ophthalmopathy.

About this clonotype itself: A much larger clone is a single base away; this may be a read error. The CDR3 does not end in the conserved phenylalanine or tryptophan, so this is likely a read error. This chain joins TRBV20-1 and TRBJ1-5; D unclear. The CDR3 totals 15 residues. Trimming removed 0 bases at V and 0 bases at J, with 9 bases between. CDR1 is DFQATT, CDR2 SNEGSKA, per germline (reference sequence). The DNA of the CDR3 is TGCAGTGCTAGAGACACAGACTATAGCAATCAGCCCCAGCATCTT. Translating gives CSARDTDYSNQPQHL.

This chain uses TRBV30 with TRBJ1-2; possible D gene TRBD1, 6 bases. From germline, CDR1 is GTSNPN and CDR2 SVGIG (reference sequence). The CDR3 covers 12 residues. Trimming removed 7 bases at V and 8 bases at J, with 17 bases between. The CDR3 DNA follows: TGTGCCTCACACGTGGGGGCGCGGGGCTACACCTTC. Amino acids: CASHVGARGYTF.

V gene TRBV19 combines with J gene TRBJ1-1; weak D call: TRBD1 (6 bases). Looked up from germline, CDR1 is LNHDA and CDR2 is SQIVND (reference sequence). V was cut by 5 bases and J by 7 bases, with 14 bases left in between. The CDR3 sequence is 13 residues long. CDR3 sequence: CASSLSGQIEAFF. In DNA, the CDR3 is TGTGCCAGTAGTCTATCGGGACAAATTGAAGCTTTCTTT.

The rearrangement joins TRBV12-3 or TRBV12-4 to TRBJ2-4; D gene ambiguous. Trimming took 5 bases from V and 0 from J, leaving 11 bases between them. The CDR3 has 15 residues. CDR3 residues: CASSIYAIAKNIQYF. The CDR3 DNA follows: TGTGCCAGCAGTATCTATGCGATAGCCAAAAACATTCAGTACTTC.

This clonotype was counted ten times or more. The rearrangement links TRBV6-1 to TRBJ2-1; maybe TRBD2 (6 bases). Looked up from germline, CDR1 is MNHNS and CDR2 is SASEGT. The CDR3 length is 14 residues. The V gene lost 1 base and the J gene lost 9 bases, with 13 bases spanning the gap. The CDR3 here is CASSEGAEAGEQFF. CDR3 bases: TGTGCCAGCAGTGAAGGAGCAGAAGCGGGTGAGCAGTTCTTC.

Ten or more counts support this clonotype. The chain couples TRBV2 to TRBJ2-5, with TRBD2 matching 7 bases. J was trimmed by 2 bases and V by 7 bases; bases with no gene match: 10. CDR3 size: 15 residues. Germline CDR1 is SNHLY and CDR2 is FYNNEI. The CDR3 loop reads CASTERGMVQETQYF. CDR3 coding DNA: TGTGCCAGCACTGAGCGGGGTATGGTTCAAGAGACCCAGTACTTC.

The V and J genes are TRBV29-1 and TRBJ1-1, with a tentative D call TRBD1 (5 bases). CDR1 and CDR2 from the germline V gene are SQVTM and ANQGSEA. The CDR3 loop spans 13 amino acids. With 0 bases removed from V and 10 bases from J, the gap between germline ends came to 15 bases. The CDR3 here is CSVEENRQGRAFF. CDR3 DNA sequence: TGCAGCGTTGAAGAAAATAGGCAGGGTCGAGCTTTCTTT.

This clonotype was picked up many times. The chain recombines TRBV3-1 with TRBJ1-1; possible D gene TRBD1, 5 bases. This CDR3 contains 12 residues. The germline gives CDR1 LGHDT, CDR2 YNNKEL (reference sequence). Trimming took 1 base from V and 6 from J, leaving 6 bases between them. CDR3: CASSQGTPEAFF. DNA of the CDR3: TGTGCCAGCAGCCAAGGGACACCTGAAGCTTTCTTT.

As concerns this clonotype: A much more abundant neighbour one base away suggests this may be a read error. This sequence joins TRBV6-5 and TRBJ2-1; D uncertain. The CDR3 runs to 16 residues. V lost 0 bases and J lost 10, with 19 bases in between. Germline V gene data show CDR1 as MNHEY and CDR2 as SVGAGI. The chain's CDR3 is CASSYSMGRLVGEQFF. The CDR3 DNA sequence: TGTGCCAGCAGTTACTCGATGGGCAGGCTGGTCGGCGAGCAGTTCTTC.

In this sample, this clonotype turned up many times. The DNA for the CDR3 is TGTGCCAGCAGCGTCGGGACGGCGGGGAATGAAAAACTGTTTTTT. This sequence encodes CASSVGTAGNEKLFF. The chain couples TRBV9 to TRBJ1-4; perhaps TRBD1 as D (5 bases). The CDR3 totals 15 residues. V shed 2 bases and J shed 5 bases, with 13 bases lying between them. The germline gives CDR1 SGDLS, CDR2 YYNGEE.

In this sample, this clonotype turned up a few times. The chain uses TRBV30 and TRBJ1-6; D call uncertain. Trimming removed 2 bases at V and 7 bases at J, with 9 bases between. In germline, CDR1 is GTSNPN, CDR2 SVGIG (reference sequence). The CDR3 contains 13 residues. The CDR3 loop is CAWSLSNNSPLHF. CDR3 in DNA: TGTGCCTGGAGTTTGTCGAACAATTCACCCCTCCACTTT.

The chain links TRBV7-9 to TRBJ1-2; 7 nucleotides align to TRBD1. With V trimmed by 5 bases and J by 4 bases, 7 bases remained unmatched. Germline V gene sequence: CDR1 SEHNR, CDR2 FQNEAQ (reference sequence). CDR3 length equals 14 residues. This chain's CDR3 is CASSALDRSYGYTF. CDR3 bases: TGTGCCAGCAGCGCCCTGGACAGGAGCTATGGCTACACCTTC.

This clonotype was recorded a few times. This CDR3 is CSARPWSRTDTQYF. For the CDR3, the DNA is TGCAGTGCTAGGCCCTGGAGCCGCACAGATACGCAGTATTTT. V and J are TRBV20-1 and TRBJ2-3; D remains unclear. Germline V gene lookup returns CDR1 DFQATT and CDR2 SNEGSKA (reference sequence). The CDR3 extends over 14 amino acids. V was trimmed by 3 bases and J by 1 base, leaving 11 bases between them.

V usage is TRBV20-1 and J usage is TRBJ2-5; TRBD2 agrees at 7 bases. V dropped 5 bases and J dropped 3; count of bases not matched to a gene: 6. Germline V gene data show CDR1 as DFQATT and CDR2 as SNEGSKA (reference sequence). This CDR3 region has 13 residues. The CDR3 reads CSAWGGVEETQYF. In nucleotides, the CDR3 is TGCAGTGCTTGGGGAGGGGTGGAAGAGACCCAGTACTTC.